One TCR beta chain is described in this entry. This sample is drawn from a study of T cell responses to AZD1222 COVID-19 vaccine. The germline gives CDR1 SNHLY, CDR2 FYNNEI. The CDR3 extends over 15 amino acids. V was clipped by 4 bases and J by 8 bases, with 15 bases between them. Assay used: immunoSEQ multiplex PCR; TCRdb lists only in-frame clones, some missing. Among 30,000 to 35,000 clones listed, more than 75% were seen once. The specimen comprised peripheral blood, sampled 28 days after the second AZD1222 dose. J is TRBJ1-6 and V is TRBV2, with D possibly matching TRBD1 (5 bases). The clonotype comes from an adult who received the AZD1222 COVID-19 vaccine. CDR3 sequence reads: CASSGNAGMDSPLHF. As DNA, the CDR3 is TGTGCCAGCAGTGGAAATGCAGGGATGGATTCACCCCTCCACTTT.